This T cell receptor beta chain was recovered during a study of Graves' ophthalmopathy and Graves' hyperthyroidism. Overall study: Specimen type is peripheral blood, obtained at initial diagnosis before any treatment.

Where ophthalmopathy was present, donors had moderate-to-severe activity, CAS ≥3, NOSPECS ≥4 and duration under 3 months. The PBMCs used were ones drawn from about 9.7 ml of fresh peripheral blood. This clonotype occurred many times. What it binds is unknown. Study results and caveats: Clonotypes were expanded in thyroid at above 0.001 frequency, and most also appeared in blood.

The study amplified TCR beta CDR3 regions using RNA transcripts. After a first-round RT-PCR with HTBI primers, a second-round multiplex PCR was run. TCRdb ran MiXCR on the multiplex PCR reads and lists one entry per CDR3 protein. This table holds 170,000 or so distinct CDR3 sequences, over 35% found once. Sequencing was carried out using peripheral blood. The TCR was taken from a woman aged 35 to 49 with Graves' ophthalmopathy.

CDR3 amino acids: CASSAAGMPNYGYTF. The CDR3 coding sequence is TGTGCCAGCTCCGCCGCAGGGATGCCTAACTATGGCTACACCTTC. The chain recombines TRBV2 with TRBJ1-2, with D possibly being TRBD1 (5 bases). The CDR3 is 15 residues long. V lost 8 bases and J 0 bases, leaving 16 bases between the germline ends. CDR1 SNHLY and CDR2 FYNNEI come from the germline V gene.